One sample yielded the 30 T cell receptor beta chains listed below, sequenced in a study of blood T cell repertoires in COVID-19. The repertoire was sequenced with immunoSEQ multiplex PCR; TCRdb's copy has only in-frame clones and lacks some. The sample lists approximately 100,000 clones; 70% to 80% were seen once. Sequencing was carried out using peripheral blood. Every receptor here comes from a man in his 70s with active or convalescent COVID-19.

The chain has TRBV10-3 and TRBJ2-1; tentatively, D is TRBD1 (7 bases). Germline CDR1 ENHRY, CDR2 SYGVKD. The CDR3 contains 16 residues. Trimming removed 2 bases from V and 7 bases from J, with 18 bases in between. The CDR3 loop reads CAISEGVAEGANEQFF. The CDR3 DNA reads as TGTGCCATCAGTGAGGGGGTAGCGGAGGGGGCAAATGAGCAGTTCTTC.

V and J are TRBV10-3 and TRBJ2-1, with 13 bases aligning to TRBD2. V lost 6 bases and J lost 2; bases outside the gene matches: 1. CDR3 length: 15 residues. From germline, CDR1 is ENHRY and CDR2 SYGVKD. The CDR3 reads CAISGLAGAYNEQFF. The CDR3 nucleotides are TGTGCCATCAGCGGACTAGCGGGGGCCTACAATGAGCAGTTCTTC.

The gene calls are TRBV5-1 and TRBJ1-3, with TRBD1 matching over 10 bases. This CDR3 has 19 residues. The germline V gene has CDR1 SGHRS and CDR2 YFSETQ. J gave up 2 bases and V 4 bases, and 15 bases lay outside the gene matches. The CDR3 region has the DNA TGCGCCAGCAGCACTGAAGGTGGGACAGGGGCCTTGGCTGGAAACACCATATATTTT. This gives the protein CASSTEGGTGALAGNTIYF.

A few counts support this clone. The V and J genes are TRBV6-5 and TRBJ2-7, with 8 bases fitting TRBD2. The CDR3 covers 14 residues. The ends lost 6 bases at V and 3 bases at J; junction bases unmatched: 7. Germline CDR1 MNHEY, CDR2 SVGAGI. For the CDR3, the DNA is TGTGCCAGCAGGCTGACCGGGACTAGCTACGAGCAGTACTTC. As protein: CASRLTGTSYEQYF.

The gene calls are TRBV19 and TRBJ1-5; possible D gene TRBD1, 6 bases. V lost 8 bases and J lost 3, with 20 bases in between. This CDR3 has 16 residues. Per the germline V gene, CDR1 is LNHDA and CDR2 is SQIVND (reference sequence). The CDR3 spells CASRLRGAQTNQPQHF. The CDR3 DNA sequence: TGTGCCAGTCGACTTCGGGGGGCCCAGACCAATCAGCCCCAGCATTTT.

The chain joins TRBV7-2 to TRBJ1-5, with 9 bases identical to TRBD1. V lost 5 bases to trimming and J lost 2 bases; unmatched junction nucleotides: 4. Germline CDR1 is SGHTA and CDR2 is FQGNSA. The CDR3 extends over 15 amino acids. CDR3 bases: TGTGCCAGCAGCCCCTGGACAGGGGGCAATCAGCCCCAGCATTTT. Encoded protein: CASSPWTGGNQPQHF. Supplemented by reference TRBV7-2 and TRBJ1-5, the full variable domain reads GAGVSQSPSNKVTEKGKDVELRCDPISGHTALYWYRQSLGQGLEFLIYFQGNSAPDKSGLPSDRFSAERTGGSVSTLTIQRTQQEDSAVYLCASSPWTGGNQPQHFGDGTRLSIL.

The gene calls are TRBV28 and TRBJ1-3; D is uncertain. This CDR3 is built from 14 residues. The V and J ends lost 3 bases and 9 bases respectively, with 15 bases between them. Looked up from germline, CDR1 is MDHEN and CDR2 is SYDVKM. The CDR3 DNA reads TGTGCCAGCAGTTTGCCCGACGGGAAGAGCACCATATATTTT. Encoded protein: CASSLPDGKSTIYF.

The rearrangement links TRBV6-5 to TRBJ1-6; possibly TRBD1 for D (6 bases). The germline V gene encodes CDR1 MNHEY and CDR2 SVGAGI. The CDR3 has 15 residues. V lost 5 bases, J lost 7 bases, and 15 bases lay in between. The CDR3 nucleotides are TGTGCCAGCAGTAATATACAGGGTAGAAATTCACCCCTCCACTTT. Translating it yields CASSNIQGRNSPLHF.

The CDR3 nucleotides are TGTGCCAGCAGCCCCGGGGGTTCCGAGACCCAGTACTTC. It yields the protein CASSPGGSETQYF. The chain uses TRBV3-1 (or the pseudogene TRBV3-2) and TRBJ2-5, with D perhaps matching TRBD2 (6 bases). This CDR3 is built from 13 residues. Germline values: CDR1 LGHDT, CDR2 YNNKEL (reference sequence). The V end was cut by 4 bases, the J end by 5 bases, with 11 bases between.

The chain uses TRBV5-1 and TRBJ2-7, with TRBD2 as a possible D gene (6 bases). Deletions cut 4 bases from V and 1 base from J, with 6 bases between. The V gene's germline CDR1 is SGHRS and CDR2 YFSETQ. The CDR3 extends over 12 amino acids. CDR3 region: CASSRESYEQYF. The CDR3, as DNA: TGCGCCAGCAGCCGGGAGTCCTACGAGCAGTACTTC.

The chain recombines TRBV7-9 with TRBJ2-3; D is ambiguous. V shed 5 bases and J shed 4 bases, with 10 bases lying between them. This CDR3 has 13 residues. Per germline, CDR1 SEHNR and CDR2 FQNEAQ (reference sequence). DNA of the CDR3: TGTGCCAGCAGCCCGCGTACCTCAGATACGCAGTATTTT. Translated, it gives CASSPRTSDTQYF.

The gene calls are TRBV11-2 and TRBJ2-7, with TRBD2 identical over 9 bases. The CDR3 extends over 14 amino acids. Looked up from germline, CDR1 is SGHAT and CDR2 is FQNNGV. With 4 bases clipped from V and 4 bases from J, the junction kept 5 bases outside the gene matches. The CDR3 coding sequence is TGTGCCAGCAGCTCCGGTCTAGCGGGGTACGAGCAGTACTTC. It yields the protein CASSSGLAGYEQYF.

The V and J genes are TRBV6-5 and TRBJ1-2, with a weak D call TRBD1 (6 bases). V was clipped by 5 bases and J by 4 bases, with 14 bases between them. The length of the CDR3 is 14 residues. Germline lookup yields CDR1 MNHEY and CDR2 SVGAGI. CDR3 nucleotide sequence: TGTGCCAGCAGTACGGACAGAGGGGGCTATGGCTACACCTTC. It codes for CASSTDRGGYGYTF.

This sequence joins TRBV10-1 and TRBJ1-4; tentative D call: TRBD1 (6 bases). The V end was cut by 6 bases, the J end by 4 bases, with 9 bases between. The CDR3 covers 13 residues. Germline CDR1 WNHNN, CDR2 SYGVQD (reference sequence). The CDR3 loop is CASSRTVNEKLFF. In DNA, the CDR3 is TGCGCCAGCAGCCGGACAGTTAATGAAAAACTGTTTTTT.

The rearrangement joins TRBV5-1 to TRBJ1-6; 7 nucleotides match TRBD1. The junction had 0 bases not matched to a gene; V was cut back by 4 bases and J by 2 bases. The CDR3 has 14 amino acids. Germline V gene data show CDR1 as SGHRS and CDR2 as YFSETQ. CDR3 protein: CASSGTAYNSPLHF. CDR3 DNA sequence: TGCGCCAGCAGCGGGACAGCCTATAATTCACCCCTCCACTTT.

V usage is TRBV28 and J usage is TRBJ2-1, with TRBD2 as a possible D gene (5 bases). V lost 3 bases to trimming and J lost 8 bases, with 14 bases between them. The CDR3 runs 14 residues. Germline V gene lookup returns CDR1 MDHEN and CDR2 SYDVKM. CDR3 in amino acids: CASSFRLAIDEQFF. CDR3 bases: TGTGCCAGCAGTTTCAGGCTAGCTATCGATGAGCAGTTCTTC.

The rearrangement uses TRBV9 and TRBJ2-1; perhaps TRBD2 as D (6 bases). Trimming took 0 bases from V and 6 from J, leaving 13 bases between them. The germline gives CDR1 SGDLS, CDR2 YYNGEE. This CDR3 region has 15 residues. The chain's CDR3 is CASSVDPGVGNEQFF. DNA for the CDR3: TGTGCCAGCAGCGTAGACCCGGGAGTTGGCAATGAGCAGTTCTTC.

The rearrangement uses TRBV12-3 or TRBV12-4 and TRBJ1-1; possibly TRBD1 for D (6 bases). The germline V and J ends were trimmed by 6 bases and 10 bases, with 18 bases remaining between them. CDR3 length equals 13 residues. The CDR3: CASRLDGTIAAFF. CDR3 in DNA: TGTGCCAGCAGGCTTGACGGGACAATCGCAGCTTTCTTT.

The chain joins TRBV23-1 to TRBJ2-5; D remains ambiguous. TRBV23-1 falls under the ORF class, with uncertain function. V lost 4 bases, J lost 2 bases, and 5 bases lay in between. The length of the CDR3 is 12 residues. In DNA form, the CDR3 reads TGCGCCAGCAGTCGTCCTCAAGAGACCCAGTACTTC. It codes for CASSRPQETQYF.

The CDR3 DNA reads as TGTGCCAGCAGATATGGACAGACTCCTAACTATGGCTACACCTTC. Protein sequence: CASRYGQTPNYGYTF. The chain recombines TRBV28 with TRBJ1-2; maybe TRBD1 (6 bases). The CDR3 loop spans 15 amino acids. V lost 6 bases to trimming and J lost 0 bases, with 14 bases between them. Germline V gene sequence: CDR1 MDHEN, CDR2 SYDVKM.

This clone was recorded a few times. The chain links TRBV6-5 to TRBJ2-1, with unresolved D. Per the germline V gene, CDR1 is MNHEY and CDR2 is SVGAGI. CDR3 length: 14 residues. V was clipped by 4 bases and J by 0 bases, with 7 bases between them. DNA of the CDR3: TGTGCCAGCAGTTCATCAGGCTCCTACAATGAGCAGTTCTTC. Residues: CASSSSGSYNEQFF.

The genes are TRBV28 and TRBJ1-1; 8 bases fit TRBD1. CDR1 is MDHEN, CDR2 SYDVKM, per germline. Trimming at V came to 6 bases and at J to 4 bases, leaving 10 bases not matched to a gene. This CDR3 is built from 15 residues. Here the CDR3 reads CASSRTQGARTEAFF. The CDR3, as DNA: TGTGCCAGCAGCCGGACCCAGGGGGCTCGCACTGAAGCTTTCTTT.

This clone was observed a handful of times. The chain uses TRBV6-2 or TRBV6-3 and TRBJ1-2; D is possibly TRBD1 (5 bases). The V gene's germline CDR1 is MNHEY and CDR2 SVGEGT. V was clipped by 1 base and J by 3 bases, with 9 bases between them. There are 14 residues in the CDR3. The CDR3 here is CASSYYQGDYGYTF. In DNA form, the CDR3 reads TGTGCCAGCAGTTACTACCAGGGTGACTATGGCTACACCTTC.

This clone was picked up a small number of times. The rearrangement uses TRBV9 and TRBJ1-4; 11 nucleotides align to TRBD1. The CDR3 consists of 16 residues. Germline lookup yields CDR1 SGDLS and CDR2 YYNGEE. Trimming took 3 bases from V and 3 from J; bases not matched to a gene: 4. As DNA, the CDR3 is TGTGCCAGCAGCGCCGGACAGGGGGCGTCTAATGAAAAACTGTTTTTT. Its protein product is CASSAGQGASNEKLFF.

The chain has TRBV14 and TRBJ1-4, with no clear D. This CDR3 comprises 16 residues. Germline CDR1 SGHDN, CDR2 FVKESK. Deletions cut 0 bases from V and 6 bases from J, with 14 bases between. The CDR3 DNA reads TGTGCCAGCAGCCAAGATACGCGTTATACGGATGAAAAACTGTTTTTT. Translated: CASSQDTRYTDEKLFF.

The chain links TRBV7-3 to TRBJ1-2, with 7 positions matching TRBD1. Germline loops: CDR1 SGHTA, CDR2 FQGTGA. After removal of 5 bases from V and 8 bases from J, the junction contained 14 bases not matched to a gene. The CDR3 totals 15 residues. The CDR3 protein is CASSDRGQGKGGYTF. Here the CDR3 DNA reads TGTGCCAGCAGCGATAGGGGGCAGGGGAAAGGCGGCTACACCTTC.

The genes are TRBV3-1 (or the pseudogene TRBV3-2) and TRBJ1-6; D not certain. Germline V gives CDR1 LGHDT, CDR2 YNNKEL (reference sequence). V gave up 0 bases and J gave up 7 bases, with 7 bases separating them. The CDR3 contains 14 residues. The CDR3 is CASSQDGSNSPLHF. The CDR3 DNA reads as TGTGCCAGCAGCCAAGATGGGAGCAATTCACCCCTCCACTTT.

This clone was seen a few times. The rearrangement uses TRBV5-1 and TRBJ1-5; TRBD1 might be the D (6 bases). This CDR3 has 14 amino acids. Trimming shortened V by 3 bases and J by 9 bases, and 16 bases separated the two germline ends. Germline V gene lookup returns CDR1 SGHRS and CDR2 YFSETQ. CDR3 residues: CASSSGQPGGPQHF. CDR3 DNA sequence: TGCGCCAGCAGCTCCGGACAGCCGGGGGGGCCCCAGCATTTT. Combining the CDR3 with reference TRBV5-1 and TRBJ1-5 gives the whole variable domain KAGVTQTPRYLIKTRGQQVTLSCSPISGHRSVSWYQQTPGQGLQFLFEYFSETQRNKGNFPGRFSGRQFSNSRSEMNVSTLELGDSALYLCASSSGQPGGPQHFGDGTRLSIL.

This chain connects TRBV10-3 to TRBJ1-2; 12 nucleotides agree with TRBD1. This CDR3 spans 14 amino acids. Per germline, CDR1 ENHRY and CDR2 SYGVKD. V lost 2 bases, J lost 6 bases, and 1 base stayed unmatched. For the CDR3, the DNA is TGTGCCATCAGTGAGAGGGACAGGGGGCATGGCTACACCTTC. It encodes CAISERDRGHGYTF.

The chain combines TRBV19 with TRBJ1-5; the D gene is possibly TRBD1 (5 bases). Germline CDR1 is LNHDA and CDR2 is SQIVND (reference sequence). This CDR3 region has 15 residues. The ends were cut back, 1 base at V and 9 bases at J, with 16 bases in the middle. In DNA form, the CDR3 reads TGTGCCAGTAGTATAGGGGGGGAATATAATGTGCCCCAGCATTTT. This sequence encodes CASSIGGEYNVPQHF.